This T cell receptor beta chain came from a study of human T cells and chemical hapten exposure. TCRdb used MiXCR to reprocess the RACE reads, holding one entry per CDR3 protein. The sample contains 370,000 or so distinct CDR3 sequences, 4.8% of which appear only once. Regarding time point: patch test 1, 2 weeks after DPC sensitization. Treatment meaning: therapeutic diphenylcyclopropenone sensitization with weekly scalp DPC. Ten or more counts support this clonotype. Its target is not known. General study points: Sensitizing with DPC caused no change in TCRs above 1 in 1000 frequency.

This sequence originates from a woman aged 45-59 years with alopecia areata. Some clones in this sample may be carry-over from other donors' samples. The specimen was whole blood, collected in connection with sensitization to the hapten diphenylcyclopropenone (DPC).

This chain's CDR3 is CASSLVQGVYNSPLHF. CDR3 coding DNA: TGCGCCAGCAGCTTGGTTCAGGGAGTCTATAATTCACCCCTCCACTTT. The rearrangement links TRBV5-1 to TRBJ1-6; possible D gene TRBD1, 5 bases. This CDR3 has 16 amino acids. The V and J ends lost 0 bases and 3 bases respectively, with 10 bases between them. Germline CDR1 is SGHRS and CDR2 is YFSETQ.